In this sample, the clone carrying this T cell receptor beta chain turned up many times. The sample is drawn from a study of human T cells and chemical hapten exposure. TCRdb reprocessed the RACE reads via MiXCR and lists one record per CDR3 protein. The sample carries 95,000 to 130,000 distinct CDR3 sequences, about an eighth recorded once. Sample time point: patch test 1, 2 weeks after DPC sensitization. The treatment is: therapeutic diphenylcyclopropenone sensitization with weekly scalp DPC. The CDR3 is 16 amino acids. V lost 0 bases and J lost 3, with 12 bases in between. From germline, CDR1 is MGHRA and CDR2 YSYEKL.

The sequencing here drew on whole blood, taken in connection with sensitization to the hapten diphenylcyclopropenone (DPC). This receptor was taken from a woman in her 50s with alopecia areata. Some clones in this sample may be carry-over from other donors' samples. The chain links TRBV4-1 to TRBJ2-1; D not certain. CDR3 coding DNA: TGCGCCAGCAGCCAAGATCGAGCAGGCCACTACAATGAGCAGTTCTTC. Residues: CASSQDRAGHYNEQFF.